This TCR beta chain is drawn from a study of shared clonotypes between healthy human individuals. About the research overall: Each donor's CD8 memory used one plate, CD8 naive two, each CD4 subset three.

CDR1 SGDLS and CDR2 YYNGEE come from the germline V gene. V was shortened by 0 bases and J by 4 bases, with 10 bases between the two germline ends. The CDR3 has 14 amino acids. Assay used: immunoSEQ multiplex PCR; TCRdb lists only in-frame clones, some missing. This table has about 2 million clones, over 85% appearing once. On this clone: As yet, its antigen is unknown.

Whole-study results and caveats: Some naive CD4 clonotypes, around 5%, turned up in common across a handful of donors. Clonotype sharing among donors likely depends on sequencing depth. The study sampled only blood, and tissue repertoires likely differ.

In the naive CD8 group, cells lacked CD45RO and were positively selected for CCR7, so terminally differentiated effector memory CD45RA+ cells were left out. The source material was naive CD8+ T cells sorted from blood. The chain employs TRBV9 and TRBJ1-1; a possible D gene is TRBD1 (5 bases). The TCR originated in a man aged 18 to 30 in good health. The chain's CDR3 is CASSVDGAATEAFF. The CDR3 nucleotides read TGTGCCAGCAGCGTAGATGGGGCCGCCACTGAAGCTTTCTTT.